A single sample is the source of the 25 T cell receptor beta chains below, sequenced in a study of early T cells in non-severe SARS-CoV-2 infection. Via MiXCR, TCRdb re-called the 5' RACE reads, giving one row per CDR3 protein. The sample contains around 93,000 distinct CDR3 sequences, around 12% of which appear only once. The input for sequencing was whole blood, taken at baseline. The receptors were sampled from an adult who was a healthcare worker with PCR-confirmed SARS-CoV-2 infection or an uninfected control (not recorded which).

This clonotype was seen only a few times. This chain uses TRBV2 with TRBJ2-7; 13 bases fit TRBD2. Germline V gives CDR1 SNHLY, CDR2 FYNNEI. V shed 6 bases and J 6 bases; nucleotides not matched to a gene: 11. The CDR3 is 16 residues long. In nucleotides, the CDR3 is TGTGCCAGCAGCCACTCGACTAGCGGGGGGTTTTCCGAGCAGTACTTC. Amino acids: CASSHSTSGGFSEQYF.

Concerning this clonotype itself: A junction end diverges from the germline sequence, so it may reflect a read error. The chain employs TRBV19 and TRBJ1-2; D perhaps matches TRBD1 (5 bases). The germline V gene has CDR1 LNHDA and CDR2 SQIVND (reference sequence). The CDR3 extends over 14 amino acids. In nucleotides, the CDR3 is TGTGGCAGTAGTACAGGACCGGCTAACTATGGCTACACCTTC. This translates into CGSSTGPANYGYTF.

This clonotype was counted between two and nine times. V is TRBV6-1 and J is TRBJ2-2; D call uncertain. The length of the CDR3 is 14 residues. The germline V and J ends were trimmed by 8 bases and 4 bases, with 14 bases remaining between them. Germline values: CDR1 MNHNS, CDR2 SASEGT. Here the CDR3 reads CASPRGTGTGELFF. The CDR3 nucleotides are TGTGCCAGCCCACGTGGCACGGGCACCGGGGAGCTGTTTTTT.

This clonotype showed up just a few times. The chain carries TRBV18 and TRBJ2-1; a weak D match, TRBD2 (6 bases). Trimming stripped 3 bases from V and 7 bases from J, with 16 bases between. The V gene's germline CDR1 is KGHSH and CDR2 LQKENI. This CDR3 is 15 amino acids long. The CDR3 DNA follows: TGTGCCAGCTCACCTCTGGCCCGGAGCGGGAATGAGCAGTTCTTC. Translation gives CASSPLARSGNEQFF.

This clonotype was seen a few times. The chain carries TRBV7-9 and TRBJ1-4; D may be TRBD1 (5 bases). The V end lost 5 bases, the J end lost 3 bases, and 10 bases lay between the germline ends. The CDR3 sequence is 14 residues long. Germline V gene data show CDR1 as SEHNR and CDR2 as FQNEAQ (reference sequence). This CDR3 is CASSPTVPNEKLFF. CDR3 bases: TGTGCCAGCAGCCCGACAGTTCCTAATGAAAAACTGTTTTTT.

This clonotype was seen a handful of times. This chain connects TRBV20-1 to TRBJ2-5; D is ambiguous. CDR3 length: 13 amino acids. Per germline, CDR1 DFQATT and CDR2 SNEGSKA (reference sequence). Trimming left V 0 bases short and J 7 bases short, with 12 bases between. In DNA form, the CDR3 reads TGCAGTGCTAGAGATAATGGGCTTGGGACCCAGTACTTC. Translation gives CSARDNGLGTQYF.

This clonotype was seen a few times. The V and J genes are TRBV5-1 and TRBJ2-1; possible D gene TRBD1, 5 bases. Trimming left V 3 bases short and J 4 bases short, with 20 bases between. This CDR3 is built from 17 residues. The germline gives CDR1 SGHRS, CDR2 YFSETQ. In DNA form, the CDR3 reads TGCGCCAGCAGCTCAGGGATTCTTCCCCCTCAGTACAATGAGCAGTTCTTC. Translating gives CASSSGILPPQYNEQFF.

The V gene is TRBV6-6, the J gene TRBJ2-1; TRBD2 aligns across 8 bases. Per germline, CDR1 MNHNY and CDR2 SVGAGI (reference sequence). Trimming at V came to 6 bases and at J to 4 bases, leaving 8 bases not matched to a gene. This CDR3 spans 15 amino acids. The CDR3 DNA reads TGTGCCAGCAGCCCGTTAGCGGGGCAATACAATGAGCAGTTCTTC. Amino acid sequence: CASSPLAGQYNEQFF.

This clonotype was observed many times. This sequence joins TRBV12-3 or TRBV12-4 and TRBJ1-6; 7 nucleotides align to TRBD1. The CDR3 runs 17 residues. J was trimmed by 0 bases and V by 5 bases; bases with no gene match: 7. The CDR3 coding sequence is TGTGCCAGCAGTACCCGACAGGGCGACTCCTATAATTCACCCCTCCACTTT. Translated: CASSTRQGDSYNSPLHF.

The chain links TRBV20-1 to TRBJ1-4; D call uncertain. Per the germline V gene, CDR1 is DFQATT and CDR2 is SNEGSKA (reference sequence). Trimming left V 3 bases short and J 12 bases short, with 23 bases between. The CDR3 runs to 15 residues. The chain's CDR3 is CSASHMDGYILELFF. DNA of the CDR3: TGCAGTGCTAGCCATATGGACGGATACATTTTGGAACTGTTTTTT.

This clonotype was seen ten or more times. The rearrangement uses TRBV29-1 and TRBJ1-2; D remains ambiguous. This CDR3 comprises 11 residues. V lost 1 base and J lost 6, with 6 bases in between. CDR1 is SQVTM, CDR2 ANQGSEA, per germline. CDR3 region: CSVEGADGYTF. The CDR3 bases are TGCAGCGTTGAAGGGGCAGATGGCTACACCTTC.

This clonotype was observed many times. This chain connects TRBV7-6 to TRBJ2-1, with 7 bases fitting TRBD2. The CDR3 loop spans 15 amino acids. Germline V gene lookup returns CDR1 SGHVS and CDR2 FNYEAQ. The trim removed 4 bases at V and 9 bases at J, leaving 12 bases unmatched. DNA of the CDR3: TGTGCCAGCAGCTACACCCCCGGACTAGTAAGTGAGCAGTTCTTC. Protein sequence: CASSYTPGLVSEQFF.

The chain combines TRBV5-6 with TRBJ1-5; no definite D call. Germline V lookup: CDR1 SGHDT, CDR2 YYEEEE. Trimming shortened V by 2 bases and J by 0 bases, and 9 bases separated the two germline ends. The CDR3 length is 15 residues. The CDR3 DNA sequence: TGTGCCAGCAGCTTCAGATTCCCTAGCAATCAGCCCCAGCATTTT. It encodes CASSFRFPSNQPQHF.

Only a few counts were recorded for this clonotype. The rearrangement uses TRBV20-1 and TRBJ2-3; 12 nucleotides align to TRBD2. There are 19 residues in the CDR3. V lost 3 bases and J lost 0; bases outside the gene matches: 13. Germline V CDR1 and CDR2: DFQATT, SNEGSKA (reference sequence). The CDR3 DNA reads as TGCAGTGCTAGGGGAGGACTAGCGGGGACCTTTTCTAGCACAGATACGCAGTATTTT. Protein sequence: CSARGGLAGTFSSTDTQYF.

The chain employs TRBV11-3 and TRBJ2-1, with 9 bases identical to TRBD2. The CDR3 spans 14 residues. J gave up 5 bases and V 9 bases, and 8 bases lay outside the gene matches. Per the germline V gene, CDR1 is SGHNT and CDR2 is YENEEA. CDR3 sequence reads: CASNSGGLNNEQFF. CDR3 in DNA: TGTGCCAGTAATAGCGGGGGCCTTAACAATGAGCAGTTCTTC.

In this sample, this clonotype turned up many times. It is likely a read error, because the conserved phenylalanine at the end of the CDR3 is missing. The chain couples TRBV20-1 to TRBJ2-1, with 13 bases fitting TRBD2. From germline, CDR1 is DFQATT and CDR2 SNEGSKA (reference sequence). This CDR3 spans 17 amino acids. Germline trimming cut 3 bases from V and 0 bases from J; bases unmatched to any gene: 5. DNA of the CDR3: TGCAGTGCTAGTCGGGGACTAGCGGGGAGCTCCTACAATGAGCAGTTCCTC. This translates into CSASRGLAGSSYNEQFL.

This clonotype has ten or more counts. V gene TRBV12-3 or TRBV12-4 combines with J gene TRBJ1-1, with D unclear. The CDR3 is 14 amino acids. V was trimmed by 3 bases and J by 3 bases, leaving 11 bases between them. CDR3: CASSFGRTDTEAFF. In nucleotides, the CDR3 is TGTGCCAGCAGTTTTGGGAGAACCGACACTGAAGCTTTCTTT.

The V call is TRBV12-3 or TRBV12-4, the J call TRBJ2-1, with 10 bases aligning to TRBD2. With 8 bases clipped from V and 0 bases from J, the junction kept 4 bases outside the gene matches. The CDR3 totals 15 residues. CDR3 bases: TGTGCCAGCTGGACTAGCGGAAGCTCCTACAATGAGCAGTTCTTC. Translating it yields CASWTSGSSYNEQFF.

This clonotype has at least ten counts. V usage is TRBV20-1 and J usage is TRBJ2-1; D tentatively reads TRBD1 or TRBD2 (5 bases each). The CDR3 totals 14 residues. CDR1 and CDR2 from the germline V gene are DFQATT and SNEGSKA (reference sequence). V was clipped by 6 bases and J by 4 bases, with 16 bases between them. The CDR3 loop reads CSAPPRGDYNEQFF. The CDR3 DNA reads TGCAGTGCCCCGCCTAGAGGGGATTACAATGAGCAGTTCTTC.

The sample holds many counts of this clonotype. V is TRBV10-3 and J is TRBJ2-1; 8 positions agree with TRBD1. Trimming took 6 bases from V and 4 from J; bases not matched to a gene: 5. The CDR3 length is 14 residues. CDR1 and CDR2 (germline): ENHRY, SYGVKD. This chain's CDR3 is CAIRGQVGYNEQFF. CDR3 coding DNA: TGTGCCATCAGGGGACAGGTTGGATACAATGAGCAGTTCTTC.

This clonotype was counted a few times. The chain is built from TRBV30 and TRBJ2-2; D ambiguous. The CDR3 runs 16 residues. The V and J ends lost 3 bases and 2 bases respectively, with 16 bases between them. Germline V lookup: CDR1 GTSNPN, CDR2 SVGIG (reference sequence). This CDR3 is CAWRSGSKLNTGELFF. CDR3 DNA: TGTGCCTGGAGGTCCGGGTCCAAGCTAAACACCGGGGAGCTGTTTTTT.

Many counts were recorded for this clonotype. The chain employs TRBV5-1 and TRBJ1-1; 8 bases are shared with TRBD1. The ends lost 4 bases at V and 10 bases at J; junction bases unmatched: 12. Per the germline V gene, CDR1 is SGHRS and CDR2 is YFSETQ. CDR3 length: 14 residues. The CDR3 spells CASSPSPGGATAFF. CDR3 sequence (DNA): TGCGCCAGCAGCCCCTCCCCAGGGGGCGCGACAGCTTTCTTT.

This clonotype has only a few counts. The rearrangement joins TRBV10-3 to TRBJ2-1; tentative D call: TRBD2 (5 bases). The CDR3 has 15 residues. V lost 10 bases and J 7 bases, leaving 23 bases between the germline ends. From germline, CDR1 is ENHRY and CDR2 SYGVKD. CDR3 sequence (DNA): TGTGCCACAAGACTACCAACTGGGCGAGCGAATGAGCAGTTCTTC. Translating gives CATRLPTGRANEQFF.

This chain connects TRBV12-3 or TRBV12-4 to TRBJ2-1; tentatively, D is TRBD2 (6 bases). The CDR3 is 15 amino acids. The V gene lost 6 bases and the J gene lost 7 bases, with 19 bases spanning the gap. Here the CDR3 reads CASRPPGLGVNEQFF. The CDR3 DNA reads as TGTGCCAGCAGACCCCCGGGACTGGGTGTAAATGAGCAGTTCTTC.

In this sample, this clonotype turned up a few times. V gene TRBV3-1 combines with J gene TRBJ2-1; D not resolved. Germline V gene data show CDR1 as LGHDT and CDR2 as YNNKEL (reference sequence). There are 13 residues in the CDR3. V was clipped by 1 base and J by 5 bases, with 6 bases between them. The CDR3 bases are TGTGCCAGCAGCCAAGGGTTGGACAATGAGCAGTTCTTC. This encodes CASSQGLDNEQFF.